These 6 T cell receptor beta chains came from one sample sequenced in a study of cytomegalovirus exposure and HLA in healthy donors. Both 60 Vbeta primers and 13 Jbeta primers went into the PCR. Profiled with immunoSEQ multiplex PCR; TCRdb holds only in-frame clones, not every one. The sample records approximately 100,000 clones, about 9.5% being singletons. The material sequenced was PBMCs. The receptors were gathered from a man in his forties in good health and CMV-seropositive.

This clone was detected only a few times. This rearrangement joins TRBV20-1 to TRBJ1-1; D gene uncertain. Germline V gene sequence: CDR1 DFQATT, CDR2 SNEGSKA (reference sequence). The CDR3 is 11 amino acids. V dropped 5 bases and J dropped 2 bases, with 6 bases sitting between them. CDR3 in amino acids: CSAPLNTEAFF. The CDR3 DNA sequence: TGCAGTGCTCCCTTAAACACTGAAGCTTTCTTT.

This clone was counted only a few times. The chain combines TRBV30 with TRBJ2-2, with D possibly TRBD2 on 6 matching bases. Germline V gene sequence: CDR1 GTSNPN, CDR2 SVGIG (reference sequence). The length of the CDR3 is 16 residues. Trimming stripped 7 bases from V and 2 bases from J, with 20 bases between. CDR3 sequence: CASTEGGQINTGELFF. For the CDR3, the DNA is TGTGCCTCAACCGAGGGAGGACAAATAAACACCGGGGAGCTGTTTTTT.

The genes are TRBV28 and TRBJ2-5; 7 nucleotides agree with TRBD2. V dropped 3 bases and J dropped 4; count of bases not matched to a gene: 8. The CDR3 length is 15 residues. CDR1 is MDHEN, CDR2 SYDVKM, per germline. CDR3 sequence: CASSFTGIAGETQYF. The DNA of the CDR3 is TGTGCCAGCAGTTTTACTGGGATAGCGGGAGAGACCCAGTACTTC.

This clone appeared a few times. The chain employs TRBV15 and TRBJ2-3, with a weak D call TRBD1 (5 bases). This CDR3 contains 16 residues. Trimming stripped 4 bases from V and 0 bases from J, with 14 bases between. Germline assignment: CDR1 LNHNV and CDR2 YYDKDF (reference sequence). This CDR3 reads CATSKGATSSTDTQYF. As DNA, the CDR3 is TGTGCCACCAGCAAAGGGGCGACTTCTAGCACAGATACGCAGTATTTT.

This chain joins TRBV30 and TRBJ2-5; D is possibly TRBD2 (6 bases). Germline CDR1 and CDR2: GTSNPN and SVGIG (reference sequence). V shed 4 bases and J shed 1 base, with 22 bases lying between them. The CDR3 is made up of 17 amino acids. The CDR3 DNA reads as TGTGCCTGGAAAGACCCAAAGCGGGCCAGGCGCCAAGAGACCCAGTACTTC. Protein sequence: CAWKDPKRARRQETQYF.

CDR3 sequence (DNA): TGTGCCAGCAGCCCGTCTACAGGGGGCGGGGAGCAGTACTTC. It codes for CASSPSTGGGEQYF. The V call is TRBV4-2, the J call TRBJ2-7; 9 bases are a match to TRBD1. V lost 4 bases, J lost 7 bases, and 8 bases stayed unmatched. There are 14 residues in the CDR3. CDR1 and CDR2 from the germline V gene are LGHNA and YNFKEQ.